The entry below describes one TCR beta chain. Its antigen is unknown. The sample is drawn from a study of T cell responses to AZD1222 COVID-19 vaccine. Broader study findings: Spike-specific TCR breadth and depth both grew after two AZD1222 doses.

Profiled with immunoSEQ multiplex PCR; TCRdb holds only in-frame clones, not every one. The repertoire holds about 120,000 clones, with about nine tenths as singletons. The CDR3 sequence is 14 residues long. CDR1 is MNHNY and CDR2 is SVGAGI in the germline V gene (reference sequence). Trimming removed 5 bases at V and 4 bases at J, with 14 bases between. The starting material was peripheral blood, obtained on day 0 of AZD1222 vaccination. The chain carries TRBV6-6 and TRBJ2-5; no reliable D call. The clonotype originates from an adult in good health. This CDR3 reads CASSIPGPGETQYF. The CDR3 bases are TGTGCCAGCAGTATACCCGGACCCGGAGAGACCCAGTACTTC.